Below, 2 T cell receptor beta chains from the same sample are listed, as sequenced in a study of blood T cell repertoires in COVID-19. TCRdb's copy holds only in-frame clones and misses some; the assay was immunoSEQ multiplex PCR. The sample includes roughly 290,000 clones, roughly 88% of them seen just once. Sequencing used PBMCs or T cells enriched from blood (not recorded which). All receptors derive from a man aged 25-45 years who had recovered from COVID-19.

This chain links TRBV7-9 with TRBJ2-7; a possible D gene is TRBD1 (6 bases). Trimming took off 3 bases at V and 0 bases at J, with 18 bases between the two ends. Germline V gene data show CDR1 as SEHNR and CDR2 as FQNEAQ (reference sequence). The CDR3 length is 17 residues. CDR3 region: CASSFTSRPGDSYEQYF. CDR3 DNA: TGTGCCAGCAGCTTTACATCTCGGCCAGGGGACTCCTACGAGCAGTACTTC.

The rearrangement uses TRBV16 and TRBJ2-7; the match to TRBD1 covers 10 bases. The CDR3 loop spans 13 amino acids. Germline CDR1 is KGHSY and CDR2 is FQNENV. V was pared by 8 bases and J by 7 bases, with 8 bases of the junction left unmatched. This chain's CDR3 is CASGTDRGLEQYF. In DNA form, the CDR3 reads TGTGCCAGCGGTACCGACAGGGGGCTTGAGCAGTACTTC.